This paragraph reports one T cell receptor beta chain. Germline V gene lookup returns CDR1 SGHTA and CDR2 FQGNSA. The CDR3 sequence is 15 residues long. V shed 5 bases, J shed 5 bases, and the junction held 11 bases outside the gene matches. This record belongs to a study of regulatory T cells in long-lasting Graves disease. For TCR beta, libraries came from iRepertoire HTBI primers and Arm-PCR of CDR3 regions. TCRdb passed the multiplex PCR reads through MiXCR, listing each CDR3 protein once. Of some 470,000 distinct CDR3 sequences in the sample, 20% to 25% were seen once. Sample time point: persistent/refractory GD, antithyroid drugs over 5 years with positive TRAb. From RNA extracted from PBMCs, the TCR library was made.

The sample was peripheral blood mononuclear cells (PBMCs), taken when the disease was refractory, from a patient treated with antithyroid drugs. The origin of this receptor is a female donor with Graves disease. V usage is TRBV7-2 and J usage is TRBJ2-5; 7 bases match TRBD1. The CDR3 protein is CASSPRQGTIETQYF. Written as DNA, the CDR3 is TGTGCCAGCAGCCCGCGACAGGGTACGATTGAGACCCAGTACTTC.